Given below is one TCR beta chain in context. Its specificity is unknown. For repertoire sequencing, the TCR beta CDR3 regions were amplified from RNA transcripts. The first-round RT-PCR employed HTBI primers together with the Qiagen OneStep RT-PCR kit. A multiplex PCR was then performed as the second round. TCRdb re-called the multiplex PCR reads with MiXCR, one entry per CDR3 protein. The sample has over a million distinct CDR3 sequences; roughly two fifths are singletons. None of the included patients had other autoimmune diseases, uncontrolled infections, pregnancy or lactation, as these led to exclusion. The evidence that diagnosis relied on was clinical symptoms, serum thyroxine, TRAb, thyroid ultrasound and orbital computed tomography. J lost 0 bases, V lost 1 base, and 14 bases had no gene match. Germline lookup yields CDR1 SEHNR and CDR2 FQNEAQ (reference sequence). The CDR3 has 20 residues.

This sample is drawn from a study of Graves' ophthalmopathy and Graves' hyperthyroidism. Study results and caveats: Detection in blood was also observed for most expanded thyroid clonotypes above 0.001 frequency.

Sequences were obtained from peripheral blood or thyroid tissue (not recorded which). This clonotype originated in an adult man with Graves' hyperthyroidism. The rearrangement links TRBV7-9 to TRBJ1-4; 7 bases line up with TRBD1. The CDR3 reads CASSLVAQGGFTATNEKLFF. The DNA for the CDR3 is TGTGCCAGCAGCTTAGTCGCCCAGGGGGGCTTTACTGCAACTAATGAAAAACTGTTTTTT.